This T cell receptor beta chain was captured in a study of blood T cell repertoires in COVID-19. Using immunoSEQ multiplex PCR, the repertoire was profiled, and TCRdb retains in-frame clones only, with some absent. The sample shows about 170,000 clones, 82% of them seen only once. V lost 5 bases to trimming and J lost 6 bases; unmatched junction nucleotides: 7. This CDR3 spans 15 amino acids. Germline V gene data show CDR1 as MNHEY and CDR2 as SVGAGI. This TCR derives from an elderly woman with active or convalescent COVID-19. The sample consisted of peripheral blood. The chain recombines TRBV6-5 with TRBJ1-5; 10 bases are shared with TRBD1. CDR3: CASSKTGTGVQPQHF. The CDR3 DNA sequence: TGTGCCAGCAGTAAAACCGGGACAGGGGTTCAGCCCCAGCATTTT.